The subject of this entry is one T cell receptor beta chain. Antigen specificity is unknown. Gene and germline names: mouse. The read stops 4 residues short of the end of the CDR3; the missing end is completed from the germline J gene. Extracted RNA was reverse transcribed into cDNA, the sequencing template. Some clones are missing from TCRdb's copy, which holds only in-frame ones; the method was immunoSEQ multiplex PCR. The repertoire consists of about 300,000 clones, none detected only once. These data belong to a study of CD8+ T cells in alopecia areata. Overall study context: It was 7-10-week-old female C3H/HeJ mice that received skin from roughly 6-12-month-old C3H/HeJ graft donors with spontaneous alopecia.

Study findings and constraints: Scalp samples also yield sequences from resident alphabeta T cells of normal skin. An increase in clonality over normal scalp was evident in lesional scalp, especially alopecia totalis/universalis. Although TCR sharing was seen in mice, sharing across patients was less clear, possibly for HLA-related reasons.

The CDR3 is 12 residues long. CDR1 NSHNY and CDR2 SYGAGN come from the germline V gene. Cells from pooled cutaneous lymph nodes were sorted by CD4, CD8alpha, NKG2D, NKG2ACE and other markers. This chain uses TRBV13-1 with TRBJ2-1; 8 nucleotides agree with TRBD2. This TCR derives from a C3H/HeJ mouse with alopecia areata. For this mouse line, the MHC haplotype is H2-k. The sequenced material came from CD4+ T cells sorted from a lymph node. The DNA read from the CDR3 is TGTGCCAGCAGTTACTGGGGGGCT. Translation: CASSYWGA. From start to end, the CDR3 is CASSYWGAEQFF.